This TCR beta chain was recovered during a study of blood T cell repertoires in COVID-19 (dated by TCRdb to the early 2020s). The study in broad terms: Collaborator samples came from the United States, Italy and Spain and covered acute and convalescent phases of COVID-19. Subjects who had been exposed to COVID-19, were actively infected with it, or had recovered from it provided the deeply sampled blood TCRbeta repertoires that made up the dataset. The material from the prospective study consisted of cDNA or gDNA derived from T cells, B-cell-depleted T cells, or PBMCs. The repertoires were released in a freely available public database intended as a resource for research on the immune response to SARS-CoV-2. Samples came from the ongoing ImmuneRACE study (first 160 participants) plus 1,254 subjects from 6 global collaborators. Where available, HLA class I and class II types were obtained from metadata supplied by the sample provider rather than from assay-based typing. The sample metadata nearly always contained a de-identified subject ID, COVID-19 status, age in years and sex.

V has 9 bases trimmed and J has 10 bases trimmed; junction bases matching no gene number 19. The CDR3 has 15 amino acids, counting the end cysteine and phenylalanine. The DNA shown is the 45-base CDR3, in frame from base 1. Taken from the germline V gene, the CDR1 and CDR2 loops are MDHEN and SYDVKM. Participants in the prospective study were enrolled through a virtual design, were aged about 18 to 90 years, and lived in about two dozen United States geographic areas. Cohort assignment in the prospective study relied on participant-reported clinical history from a screening survey and a study questionnaire. Each participant in the prospective study had whole blood, serum and a nasopharyngeal or oropharyngeal swab collected by mobile phlebotomists. Prospective study participants could optionally give additional blood draws and questionnaires over an approximately two-month period. Before DNA extraction, blood samples from the prospective study were shipped at room temperature or frozen.

The immunoSEQ Assay, a bias-controlled multiplex PCR, was used to amplify TCRbeta CDR3 regions from genomic DNA. The original pipeline was this. The number of nucleated cells in each sample was estimated by amplification of reference gene primers within the assay. To quantify the absolute abundance of each unique TCRbeta CDR3 rearrangement, sequence reads were collapsed and filtered. For each sample, productive Simpson clonality was calculated as the square root of Simpson's diversity index across productive rearrangements. The table was pulled from immuneACCESS by TCRdb, which kept in-frame rearrangements only. Such tables lose some clones; where checked, under half of the loss comes from unresolved V genes, and the rest has no known cause. V, J and clone size derive from that table, while D and trimming were established from the DNA sequence. This sample holds 250,000 to 300,000 clones; approximately 90% were observed only once. Under 3% of the sample belongs to the ten largest clones.

Comments on this clone: The antigen it recognizes is unknown. Base qualities were left out, and no much larger clone turns up one base away.

General study outcomes and caveats: How much clinical and demographic metadata was included differed by source and by participant, and the metadata was provided uncurated.

The sequenced material came from PBMCs or T cells enriched from blood (not recorded which). This clonotype originated in a middle-aged woman with acute COVID-19. The chain joins TRBV28 to TRBJ2-5, and 8 junction bases match TRBD2. Read as DNA, the sequence is TGTGCCAGTGCCCTAGCGGGCACGCGGGTTGGGGACCAGTACTTC. The translation is CASALAGTRVGDQYF.